A single sample gave rise to the 25 T cell receptor beta chains below, sequenced in a study of CD8 T cells in ankylosing spondylitis. General study points: A motif in TCR beta, a set of roughly eight highly homologous variants, appeared characteristic of ankylosing spondylitis blood.

One entry per CDR3 protein, called by TCRdb with MiXCR from the 5' RACE reads. This table has some 840,000 distinct CDR3 sequences, approximately 12% appearing once. No antigen has been identified for these receptors. Sequences were obtained from blood, either unsorted or a sorted T cell fraction (not recorded which). These receptors were collected from a male donor with ankylosing spondylitis.

The rearrangement joins TRBV4-2 to TRBJ1-3; unclear D gene. Deletions cut 0 bases from V and 0 bases from J, with 9 bases between. The germline V gene has CDR1 LGHNA and CDR2 YNFKEQ. The CDR3 is made up of 16 amino acids. CDR3 in amino acids: CASSQERLLSGNTIYF. In DNA form, the CDR3 reads TGTGCCAGCAGCCAAGAGCGACTCCTCTCTGGAAACACCATATATTTT.

Only a few counts were recorded for this clonotype. This chain uses TRBV4-3 with TRBJ2-5, with D unresolved. The CDR3 runs to 18 residues. The germline gives CDR1 LGHNA, CDR2 YSLEER. Deletions cut 1 base from V and 3 bases from J, with 21 bases between. The CDR3 reads CASSQVMSSDGDEETQYF. The CDR3, as DNA: TGCGCCAGCAGCCAAGTTATGTCCTCGGACGGAGACGAAGAGACCCAGTACTTC.

The gene calls are TRBV5-6 and TRBJ2-1, with 10 bases identical to TRBD2. CDR1 and CDR2 (germline): SGHDT, YYEEEE. Trimming at V came to 4 bases and at J to 8 bases, leaving 15 bases not matched to a gene. The CDR3 loop spans 17 amino acids. DNA for the CDR3: TGTGCCAGCAGCCCCCTCACTAGCGGGGTTGGTTGGTATGAGCAGTTCTTC. Translating gives CASSPLTSGVGWYEQFF.

This clonotype was detected ten times or more. The J gene is TRBJ2-1, the V gene TRBV24-1, with D possibly matching TRBD2 (6 bases). The germline CDR1 and CDR2 sequences are KGHDR and SFDVKD. The CDR3 consists of 12 residues. Trimming stripped 4 bases from V and 10 bases from J, with 10 bases between. The CDR3 here is CATSDPGGEQFF. CDR3 DNA sequence: TGTGCCACCAGTGACCCTGGAGGGGAGCAGTTCTTC.

This clonotype appeared a few times. The V gene is TRBV27, the J gene TRBJ1-2; TRBD1 matches at 10 bases. Losses at the gene ends were 3 bases for V and 4 bases for J; bases not matched to a gene: 2. Germline values: CDR1 MNHEY, CDR2 SMNVEV (reference sequence). The CDR3 has 14 amino acids. The DNA for the CDR3 is TGTGCCAGCAGTTTGACAGGGGGCCGCTATGGCTACACCTTC. Amino acid sequence: CASSLTGGRYGYTF.

This sequence joins TRBV12-3 or TRBV12-4 and TRBJ1-4; D not certain. This CDR3 has 13 residues. Trimming left V 1 base short and J 7 bases short, with 7 bases between. This CDR3 is CASSLDFSEKLFF. CDR3 DNA sequence: TGTGCCAGCAGTTTAGACTTCAGTGAAAAACTGTTTTTT.

The V and J genes are TRBV27 and TRBJ2-5; the D is unclear. Trimming left V 1 base short and J 4 bases short, with 13 bases between. The CDR3 has 15 residues. The germline V gene has CDR1 MNHEY and CDR2 SMNVEV (reference sequence). In DNA, the CDR3 is TGTGCCAGCAGTTTATTAGTAGGGCCACCAGAGACCCAGTACTTC. Its protein is CASSLLVGPPETQYF.

This clonotype was observed many times. The chain carries TRBV29-1 and TRBJ2-1, with 8 bases lining up with TRBD2. The length of the CDR3 is 14 residues. Germline CDR1 is SQVTM and CDR2 is ANQGSEA. Trimming took 7 bases from V and 5 from J; bases not matched to a gene: 10. The CDR3 DNA reads TGCAGCGCACCGGGAGGGCCCCTAAACAATGAGCAGTTCTTC. Its protein product is CSAPGGPLNNEQFF.

This clonotype was seen at least ten times. The chain carries TRBV6-2 or TRBV6-3 and TRBJ2-7, with D tentatively TRBD2 (5 bases). CDR1 is MNHEY, CDR2 SVGEGT, per germline. V shed 1 base and J shed 7 bases, with 8 bases lying between them. The CDR3 runs 12 residues. DNA of the CDR3: TGTGCCAGCAGTTACTACGGCGGGGAGCAGTACTTC. This gives the protein CASSYYGGEQYF.

This clonotype was seen ten or more times. This chain joins TRBV7-9 and TRBJ2-5; a weak D match, TRBD1 (6 bases). Per the germline V gene, CDR1 is SEHNR and CDR2 is FQNEAQ (reference sequence). This CDR3 is built from 14 residues. Trimming stripped 1 base from V and 4 bases from J, with 10 bases between. Here the CDR3 DNA reads TGTGCCAGCAGCTTAGGGGGGCACGGAGAGACCCAGTACTTC. Translated, it gives CASSLGGHGETQYF.

This clonotype appeared many times. The rearrangement links TRBV7-2 to TRBJ2-1; TRBD2 is a possible D gene (6 bases). Trimming left V 3 bases short and J 9 bases short, with 18 bases between. The CDR3 length is 15 residues. CDR1 SGHTA and CDR2 FQGNSA come from the germline V gene. The CDR3 nucleotides are TGTGCCAGCAGCTTGGGACTTCATGGCTCCGGTGAGCAGTTCTTC. Translating it yields CASSLGLHGSGEQFF.

A word on this clonotype: Its ends do not fully match the called genes, so a read error is possible. The rearrangement uses TRBV23-1 and TRBJ1-1; the D is unclear. TRBV23-1 is reported as an ORF; its role is uncertain. This CDR3 is 13 amino acids long. CDR3 DNA sequence: TGCGTCAGCAGTCAGAAGAGGCGCCCTGAACATTTCTTT. The encoded protein is CVSSQKRRPEHFF.

The rearrangement uses TRBV4-2 and TRBJ2-1; D call uncertain. The CDR3 runs to 11 residues. The ends were cut back, 1 base at V and 12 bases at J, with 7 bases in the middle. Germline assignment: CDR1 LGHNA and CDR2 YNFKEQ. This CDR3 reads CASSQGRTQFF. The CDR3 coding sequence is TGTGCCAGCAGCCAAGGGCGGACGCAGTTCTTC.

This rearrangement joins TRBV20-1 to TRBJ2-2; 8 bases are a match to TRBD2. This CDR3 contains 14 residues. The V gene's germline CDR1 is DFQATT and CDR2 SNEGSKA (reference sequence). Trimming at V came to 4 bases and at J to 4 bases, leaving 5 bases not matched to a gene. CDR3 bases: TGCAGTGCTATACCGACTAGCGCCACCGGGGAGCTGTTTTTT. Protein: CSAIPTSATGELFF.

The chain links TRBV4-3 to TRBJ1-1; possible D gene TRBD1, 5 bases. From germline, CDR1 is LGHNA and CDR2 YSLEER. CDR3 length: 13 residues. Trimming removed 0 bases from V and 8 bases from J, with 10 bases in between. The CDR3 sequence is CASSQERGVEAFF. CDR3 DNA: TGCGCCAGCAGCCAAGAGCGGGGGGTCGAAGCTTTCTTT.

This clonotype has at least ten counts. The chain carries TRBV29-1 and TRBJ1-2, with D unclear. Germline assignment: CDR1 SQVTM and CDR2 ANQGSEA. This CDR3 spans 11 amino acids. Deletions cut 3 bases from V and 4 bases from J, with 6 bases between. The CDR3 loop is CSVDSSYGYTF. CDR3 nucleotides: TGCAGCGTTGATTCCAGCTATGGCTACACCTTC. The full variable domain, completed using reference TRBV29-1 and TRBJ1-2, is SAVISQKPSRDICQRGTSLTIQCQVDSQVTMMFWYRQQPGQSLTLIATANQGSEATYESGFVIDKFPISRPNLTFSTLTVSNMSPEDSSIYLCSVDSSYGYTFGSGTRLTVV.

In its sample, this clonotype was seen a few times. This chain uses TRBV4-3 with TRBJ2-5; D is unclear. Germline CDR1 is LGHNA and CDR2 is YSLEER. Trimming shortened V by 1 base and J by 4 bases, and 16 bases separated the two germline ends. The CDR3 spans 16 residues. The CDR3 DNA is TGCGCCAGCAGCCAAGTGTGGAATGAACCACTAGAGACCCAGTACTTC. Translated, it gives CASSQVWNEPLETQYF.

The chain uses TRBV12-3 or TRBV12-4 and TRBJ1-2; unclear D gene. The CDR3 totals 15 residues. Trimming pared 6 bases from V and 6 bases from J, leaving 20 bases between. CDR3 DNA sequence: TGTGCCAGCAGACCAGGAGGAAATCCGATAAATGGCTACACCTTC. It specifies CASRPGGNPINGYTF.

This clonotype was found a few times. The chain couples TRBV20-1 to TRBJ2-1; 8 bases agree with TRBD2. V shed 4 bases and J 6 bases; nucleotides not matched to a gene: 11. This CDR3 has 15 residues. Looked up from germline, CDR1 is DFQATT and CDR2 is SNEGSKA (reference sequence). CDR3 in DNA: TGCAGTGCTACAATACCGGGACTAGGTAGCAATGAGCAGTTCTTC. The encoded protein is CSATIPGLGSNEQFF.

Concerning this clonotype: It may be a read error: a sequence one base away is much more abundant. J is TRBJ1-2 and V is TRBV27; D is ambiguous. Deletions cut 6 bases from V and 2 bases from J, with 10 bases between. The CDR3 is 13 amino acids. CDR1 is MNHEY and CDR2 is SMNVEV in the germline V gene (reference sequence). The CDR3 region has the DNA TGTGCCAGCAGACCGGACGGCAACTATGGCTACACCTTC. Translated: CASRPDGNYGYTF.

The rearrangement uses TRBV20-1 and TRBJ1-1, with 9 bases matching TRBD1. Germline V gene data show CDR1 as DFQATT and CDR2 as SNEGSKA (reference sequence). The CDR3 consists of 12 residues. The V and J ends lost 6 bases and 6 bases, in that order; junction bases with no gene match: 5. CDR3 nucleotide sequence: TGCAGTGCGAGGACAGGGGCGGCTGAAGCTTTCTTT. Residues: CSARTGAAEAFF.

This clonotype occurred many times. The chain is built from TRBV29-1 and TRBJ2-7; D is unclear. Germline-derived CDR1 and CDR2 are SQVTM and ANQGSEA. V was clipped by 4 bases and J by 1 base, with 8 bases between them. This CDR3 comprises 12 residues. In DNA, the CDR3 is TGCAGCGTTGTGGACGGGTCCTACGAGCAGTACTTC. It codes for CSVVDGSYEQYF.

A few counts support this clonotype. The CDR3 coding sequence is TGTGCCAGCAGTTTTCCCGGGGGAGGCGATCAGCCCCAGCATTTT. Encoded protein: CASSFPGGGDQPQHF. V usage is TRBV28 and J usage is TRBJ1-5, with D possibly matching TRBD1 (5 bases). Germline V gives CDR1 MDHEN, CDR2 SYDVKM. V dropped 3 bases and J dropped 5 bases, with 14 bases sitting between them. This CDR3 has 15 amino acids.

In DNA, the CDR3 is TGTGCCAGCAGCTCGGGACTAGCGGGAGTAGGCGAGCAGTACTTC. Residues: CASSSGLAGVGEQYF. The V and J genes are TRBV7-2 and TRBJ2-7, with 14 bases identical to TRBD2. This CDR3 region has 15 residues. Per the germline V gene, CDR1 is SGHTA and CDR2 is FQGNSA. J was trimmed by 6 bases and V by 4 bases; bases with no gene match: 5.

This clonotype was counted only a few times. The V gene is TRBV5-1, the J gene TRBJ2-7, with D perhaps matching TRBD2 (5 bases). Trimming left V 4 bases short and J 2 bases short, with 16 bases between. The germline CDR1 and CDR2 sequences are SGHRS and YFSETQ. There are 15 residues in the CDR3. This CDR3 is CASSPERVGTYEQYF. CDR3 DNA: TGCGCCAGCAGCCCCGAGAGGGTAGGGACCTACGAGCAGTACTTC. Supplemented by reference TRBV5-1 and TRBJ2-7, the full variable domain reads KAGVTQTPRYLIKTRGQQVTLSCSPISGHRSVSWYQQTPGQGLQFLFEYFSETQRNKGNFPGRFSGRQFSNSRSEMNVSTLELGDSALYLCASSPERVGTYEQYFGPGTRLTVT.